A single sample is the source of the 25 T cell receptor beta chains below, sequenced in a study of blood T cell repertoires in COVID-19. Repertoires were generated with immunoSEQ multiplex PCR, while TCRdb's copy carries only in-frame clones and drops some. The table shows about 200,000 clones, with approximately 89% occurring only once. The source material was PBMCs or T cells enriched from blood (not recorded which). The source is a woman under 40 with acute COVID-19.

Written as DNA, the CDR3 is TGTGCCAGCAGCGGCGGACAGGGCGGGACTGAAGCTTTCTTT. It encodes CASSGGQGGTEAFF. V and J are TRBV9 and TRBJ1-1; 8 bases agree with TRBD1. The CDR3 has 14 amino acids. After removal of 3 bases from V and 5 bases from J, the junction contained 6 bases not matched to a gene. Germline V CDR1 and CDR2: SGDLS, YYNGEE.

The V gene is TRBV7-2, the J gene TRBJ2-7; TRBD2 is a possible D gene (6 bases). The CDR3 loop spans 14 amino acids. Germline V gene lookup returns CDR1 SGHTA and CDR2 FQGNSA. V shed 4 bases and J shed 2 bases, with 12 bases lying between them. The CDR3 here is CASSSGDRTYEQYF. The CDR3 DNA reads TGTGCCAGCAGCTCGGGGGACCGCACCTACGAGCAGTACTTC.

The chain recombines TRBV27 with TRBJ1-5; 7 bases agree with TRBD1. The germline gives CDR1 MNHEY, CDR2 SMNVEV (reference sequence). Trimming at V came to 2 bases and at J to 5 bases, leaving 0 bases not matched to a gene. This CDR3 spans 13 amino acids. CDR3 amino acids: CASSLDRDQPQHF. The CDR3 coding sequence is TGTGCCAGCAGTTTAGACAGGGATCAGCCCCAGCATTTT.

The CDR3 protein is CASSDRDREFEFSRRYGYTF. Here the CDR3 DNA reads TGTGCCAGCAGTGATCGAGACAGGGAGTTTGAGTTTAGTAGGAGGTATGGCTACACCTTC. V gene TRBV6-1 combines with J gene TRBJ1-2; 7 bases map to TRBD1. CDR3 size: 20 residues. With V trimmed by 3 bases and J by 5 bases, 24 bases remained unmatched. The germline V gene has CDR1 MNHNS and CDR2 SASEGT.

The CDR3 bases are TGTGCCTGGAGTCCTTATTGGCCGGGACAGTCGAATGAAAAACTGTTTTTT. As protein: CAWSPYWPGQSNEKLFF. J is TRBJ1-4 and V is TRBV30; 7 positions match TRBD1. Germline assignment: CDR1 GTSNPN and CDR2 SVGIG (reference sequence). CDR3 length: 17 residues. The V and J ends lost 2 bases and 5 bases, in that order; junction bases with no gene match: 14.

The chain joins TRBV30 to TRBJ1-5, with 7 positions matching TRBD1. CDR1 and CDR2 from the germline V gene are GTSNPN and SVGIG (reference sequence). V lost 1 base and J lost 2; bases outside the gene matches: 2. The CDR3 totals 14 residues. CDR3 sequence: CAWSGQGGNQPQHF. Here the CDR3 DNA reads TGTGCCTGGAGTGGACAGGGAGGCAATCAGCCCCAGCATTTT.

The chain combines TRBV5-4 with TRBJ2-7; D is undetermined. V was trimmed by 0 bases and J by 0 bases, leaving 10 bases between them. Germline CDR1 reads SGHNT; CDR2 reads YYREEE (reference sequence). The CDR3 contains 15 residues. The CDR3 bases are TGTGCCAGCAGCTTGGGTCGTGCGGACTCCTACGAGCAGTACTTC. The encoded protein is CASSLGRADSYEQYF.

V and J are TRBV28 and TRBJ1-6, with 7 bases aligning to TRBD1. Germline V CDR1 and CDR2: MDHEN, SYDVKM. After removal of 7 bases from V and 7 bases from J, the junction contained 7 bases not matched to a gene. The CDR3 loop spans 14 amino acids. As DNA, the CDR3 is TGTGCCAGCATCCGGGGACAGTACAATTCACCCCTCCACTTT. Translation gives CASIRGQYNSPLHF. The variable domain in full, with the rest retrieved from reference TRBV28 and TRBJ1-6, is DVKVTQSSRYLVKRTGEKVFLECVQDMDHENMFWYRQDPGLGLRLIYFSYDVKMKEKGDIPEGYSVSREKKERFSLILESASTNQTSMYLCASIRGQYNSPLHFGNGTRLTVT.

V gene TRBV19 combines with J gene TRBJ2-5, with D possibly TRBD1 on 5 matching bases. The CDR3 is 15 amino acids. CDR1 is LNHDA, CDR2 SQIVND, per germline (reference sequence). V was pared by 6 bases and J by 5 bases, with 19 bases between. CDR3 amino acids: CASSKGAGLFETQYF. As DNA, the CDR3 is TGTGCCAGTAGCAAAGGGGCAGGGTTGTTTGAGACCCAGTACTTC.

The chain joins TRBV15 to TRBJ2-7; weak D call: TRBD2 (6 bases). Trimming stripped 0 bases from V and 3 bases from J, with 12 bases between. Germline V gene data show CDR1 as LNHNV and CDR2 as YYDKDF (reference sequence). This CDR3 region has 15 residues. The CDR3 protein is CATSRDLGGIYEQYF. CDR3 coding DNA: TGTGCCACCAGCAGAGATCTGGGAGGCATCTACGAGCAGTACTTC.

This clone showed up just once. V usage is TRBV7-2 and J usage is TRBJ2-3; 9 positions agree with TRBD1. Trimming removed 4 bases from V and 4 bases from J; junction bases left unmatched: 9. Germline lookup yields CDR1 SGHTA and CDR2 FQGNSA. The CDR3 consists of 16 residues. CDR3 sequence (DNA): TGTGCCAGCAGCTCCCAGGGACAGGGTGGGCCAGATACGCAGTATTTT. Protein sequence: CASSSQGQGGPDTQYF. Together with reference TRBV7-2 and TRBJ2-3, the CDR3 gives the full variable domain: GAGVSQSPSNKVTEKGKDVELRCDPISGHTALYWYRQSLGQGLEFLIYFQGNSAPDKSGLPSDRFSAERTGGSVSTLTIQRTQQEDSAVYLCASSSQGQGGPDTQYFGPGTRLTVL.

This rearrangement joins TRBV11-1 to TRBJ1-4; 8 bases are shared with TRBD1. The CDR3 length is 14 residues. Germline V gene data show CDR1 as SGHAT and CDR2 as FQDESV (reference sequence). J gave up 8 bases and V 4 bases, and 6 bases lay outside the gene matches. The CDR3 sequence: CASSSTGAWEKLFF. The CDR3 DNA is TGTGCCAGCAGCTCGACAGGGGCGTGGGAAAAACTGTTTTTT.

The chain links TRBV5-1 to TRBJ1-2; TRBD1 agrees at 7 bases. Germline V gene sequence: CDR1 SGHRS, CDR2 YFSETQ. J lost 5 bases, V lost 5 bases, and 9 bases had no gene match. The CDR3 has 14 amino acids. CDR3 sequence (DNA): TGCGCCAGCAGAGAAAGGGGGCTGGTTTATGGCTACACCTTC. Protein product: CASRERGLVYGYTF.

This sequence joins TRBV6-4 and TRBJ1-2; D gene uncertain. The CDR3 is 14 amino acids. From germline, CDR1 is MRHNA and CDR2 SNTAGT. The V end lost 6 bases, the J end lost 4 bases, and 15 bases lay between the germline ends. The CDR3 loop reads CASRPSGEGYGYTF. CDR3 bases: TGTGCCAGCAGGCCTAGCGGGGAGGGCTATGGCTACACCTTC.

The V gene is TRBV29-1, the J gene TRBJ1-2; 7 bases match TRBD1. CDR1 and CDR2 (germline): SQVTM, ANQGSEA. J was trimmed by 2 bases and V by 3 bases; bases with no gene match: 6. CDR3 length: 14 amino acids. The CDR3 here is CSVDRQGENYGYTF. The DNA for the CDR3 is TGCAGCGTTGACCGGCAGGGGGAAAACTATGGCTACACCTTC.

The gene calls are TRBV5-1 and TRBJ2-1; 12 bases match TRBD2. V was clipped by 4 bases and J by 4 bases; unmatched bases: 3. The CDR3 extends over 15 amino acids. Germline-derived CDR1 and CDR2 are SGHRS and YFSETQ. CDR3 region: CASSLTSGGYNEQFF. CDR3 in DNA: TGCGCCAGCAGCCTCACTAGCGGGGGGTACAATGAGCAGTTCTTC.

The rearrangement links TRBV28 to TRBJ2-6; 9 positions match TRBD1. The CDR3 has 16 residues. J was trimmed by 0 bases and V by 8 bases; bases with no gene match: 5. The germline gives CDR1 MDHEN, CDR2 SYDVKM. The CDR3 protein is CASLGTGISGANVLTF. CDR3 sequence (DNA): TGTGCCAGCTTAGGGACAGGGATCTCTGGGGCCAACGTCCTGACTTTC.

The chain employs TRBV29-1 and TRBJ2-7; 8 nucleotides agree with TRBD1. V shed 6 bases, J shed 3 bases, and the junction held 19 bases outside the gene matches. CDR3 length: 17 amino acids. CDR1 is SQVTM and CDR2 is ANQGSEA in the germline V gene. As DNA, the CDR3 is TGCAGCGTCACACCCGGGACAGGCCCCCTTAACCTCTACGAGCAGTACTTC. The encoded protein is CSVTPGTGPLNLYEQYF.

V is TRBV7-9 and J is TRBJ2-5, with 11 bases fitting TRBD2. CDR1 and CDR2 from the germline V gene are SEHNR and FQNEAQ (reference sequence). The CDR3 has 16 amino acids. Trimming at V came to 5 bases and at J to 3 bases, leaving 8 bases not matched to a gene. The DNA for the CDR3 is TGTGCCAGCAGCCCCCGTAGCGGGGGGGCCGAAGAGACCCAGTACTTC. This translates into CASSPRSGGAEETQYF.

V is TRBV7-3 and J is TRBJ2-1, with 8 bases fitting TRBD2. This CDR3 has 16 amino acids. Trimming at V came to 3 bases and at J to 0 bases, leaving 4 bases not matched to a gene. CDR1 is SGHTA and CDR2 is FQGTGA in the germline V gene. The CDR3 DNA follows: TGTGCCAGCAGCTTCTTAGCGGGGAGCTCCTACAATGAGCAGTTCTTC. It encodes CASSFLAGSSYNEQFF.

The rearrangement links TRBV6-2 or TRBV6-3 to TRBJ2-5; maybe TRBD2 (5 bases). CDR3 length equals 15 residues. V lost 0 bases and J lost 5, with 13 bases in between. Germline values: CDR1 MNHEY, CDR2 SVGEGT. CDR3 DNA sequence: TGTGCCAGCAGTTACTCGAGTTCTAGCTCGGAGACCCAGTACTTC. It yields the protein CASSYSSSSSETQYF.

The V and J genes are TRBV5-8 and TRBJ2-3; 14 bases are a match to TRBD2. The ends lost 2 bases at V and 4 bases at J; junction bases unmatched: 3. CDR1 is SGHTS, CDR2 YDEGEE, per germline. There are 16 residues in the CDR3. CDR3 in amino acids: CASSFGTSGGADTQYF. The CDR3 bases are TGTGCCAGCAGCTTCGGGACTAGCGGGGGCGCAGATACGCAGTATTTT.

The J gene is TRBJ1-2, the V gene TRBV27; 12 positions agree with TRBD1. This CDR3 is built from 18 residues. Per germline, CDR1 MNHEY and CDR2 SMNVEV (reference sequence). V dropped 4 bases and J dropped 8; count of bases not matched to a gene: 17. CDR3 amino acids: CASSSRGTGGARDAGYTF. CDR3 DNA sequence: TGTGCCAGCAGTTCCCGGGGGACAGGGGGCGCGAGGGACGCGGGCTACACCTTC.

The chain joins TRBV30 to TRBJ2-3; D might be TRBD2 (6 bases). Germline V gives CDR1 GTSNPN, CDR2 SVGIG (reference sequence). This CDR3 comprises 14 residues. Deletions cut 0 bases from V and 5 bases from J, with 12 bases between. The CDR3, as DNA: TGTGCCTGGAGTGTTGGGGGAGGAGGAGATACGCAGTATTTT. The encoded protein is CAWSVGGGGDTQYF.

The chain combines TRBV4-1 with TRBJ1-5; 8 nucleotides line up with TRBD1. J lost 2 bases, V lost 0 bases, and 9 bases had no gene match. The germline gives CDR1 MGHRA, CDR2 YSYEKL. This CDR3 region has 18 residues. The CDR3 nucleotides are TGCGCCAGCAGCCAAGATAGTCAGGGGGCTATGGGCAATCAGCCCCAGCATTTT. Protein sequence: CASSQDSQGAMGNQPQHF.